The 24 T cell receptor beta chains in this list originate from one sample, sequenced in a study of OX40 agonist ivuxolimab in advanced cancers. Libraries came from the immunoSEQ multiplex PCR assay. Entries here come from immuneACCESS through TCRdb and include only in-frame sequences with V and J called. Some clones fail to appear in such tables; in the studies checked, an unresolved V gene covers under half of the shortfall, and the cause of the remainder is unknown. This sample gives more than 65,000 clones in total; about 82% of them show up just once. The ten largest account for under 6% of the sample. This sample comprised CD4+ or CD8+ T cells sorted from blood, obtained in a trial of the OX40 agonist ivuxolimab. Source of these receptors: an adult with an advanced solid tumor such as melanoma, head and neck, liver or kidney cancer.

This sequence joins TRBV5-1 and TRBJ2-7, with unresolved D. This CDR3 region has 16 residues. Per the germline V gene, CDR1 is SGHRS and CDR2 is YFSETQ. The V end was cut by 0 bases, the J end by 0 bases, with 13 bases between. The CDR3 region is CASSLGYGTLSYEQYV. As DNA, the CDR3 is TGCGCCAGCAGCTTGGGTTACGGTACGCTCTCCTACGAGCAGTACGTC.

A single count supports this clone. The CDR3 region has the DNA TGTGCCAGCAGTTTTGTCCGGGACAGGAGACTTGTAAACACTGAAGCTTTCTTT. This codes for CASSFVRDRRLVNTEAFF. The chain uses TRBV27 and TRBJ1-1, with 8 nucleotides matching TRBD1. Germline CDR1 and CDR2: MNHEY and SMNVEV (reference sequence). Germline trimming cut 3 bases from V and 2 bases from J; bases unmatched to any gene: 14. The CDR3 spans 18 residues.

The CDR3 reads CASSPGGKQPQHF. DNA of the CDR3: TGTGCCAGCAGTCCAGGAGGGAAACAGCCCCAGCATTTT. The chain couples TRBV27 to TRBJ1-5; D ambiguous. Between the trimmed V and J ends, which lost 5 bases and 7 bases, there was a span of 12 bases. This CDR3 region has 13 residues. Germline V CDR1 and CDR2: MNHEY, SMNVEV (reference sequence).

V usage is TRBV30 and J usage is TRBJ2-4; no firm D call. The germline V and J ends were trimmed by 0 bases and 4 bases, with 4 bases remaining between them. Germline loops: CDR1 GTSNPN, CDR2 SVGIG (reference sequence). This CDR3 has 12 residues. Here the CDR3 DNA reads TGTGCCTGGAGTGTGAAGAAAAACATTCAGTACTTC. Amino acid sequence: CAWSVKKNIQYF. Together with reference TRBV30 and TRBJ2-4, the CDR3 gives the full variable domain: SQTIHQWPATLVQPVGSPLSLECTVEGTSNPNLYWYRQAAGRGLQLLFYSVGIGQISSEVPQNLSASRPQDRQFILSSKKLLLSDSGFYLCAWSVKKNIQYFGAGTRLSVL.

The chain recombines TRBV6-5 with TRBJ1-6; possible D gene TRBD1, 5 bases. Germline values: CDR1 MNHEY, CDR2 SVGAGI. CDR3 length: 13 amino acids. V lost 7 bases, J lost 9 bases, and 13 bases lay in between. CDR3 nucleotide sequence: TGTGCCAGCATGGGAGGGGCAGTTTCACCCCTCCACTTT. It encodes CASMGGAVSPLHF.

The V gene is TRBV28, the J gene TRBJ1-3; 7 bases line up with TRBD1. The CDR3 is made up of 16 amino acids. The V and J ends lost 6 bases and 0 bases, in that order; junction bases with no gene match: 8. Germline V CDR1 and CDR2: MDHEN, SYDVKM. CDR3 loop: CASRDKGAVSGNTIYF. The CDR3 region has the DNA TGTGCCAGCAGGGACAAGGGGGCTGTCTCTGGAAACACCATATATTTT.

This clone showed up just once. CDR3 amino acids: CASSPWGPSYNEQFF. CDR3 coding DNA: TGTGCCAGCAGCCCCTGGGGGCCTTCCTACAATGAGCAGTTCTTC. The chain combines TRBV7-2 with TRBJ2-1, with D possibly TRBD1 on 6 matching bases. The V end was cut by 5 bases, the J end by 1 base, with 12 bases between. The CDR3 has 15 amino acids. Per germline, CDR1 SGHTA and CDR2 FQGNSA.

This chain connects TRBV9 to TRBJ2-5; TRBD1 aligns across 8 bases. The J segment lost 5 bases and the V segment lost 3 bases, leaving 6 bases of the junction unmatched. The CDR3 consists of 14 residues. The germline V gene has CDR1 SGDLS and CDR2 YYNGEE. Here the CDR3 DNA reads TGTGCCAGCAGCGGGCCAGGGGGCCGGGAGACCCAGTACTTC. Translation gives CASSGPGGRETQYF. Drawing the rest from reference TRBV9 and TRBJ2-5, the complete variable domain is DSGVTQTPKHLITATGQRVTLRCSPRSGDLSVYWYQQSLDQGLQFLIQYYNGEERAKGNILERFSAQQFPDLHSELNLSSLELGDSALYFCASSGPGGRETQYFGPGTRLLVL.

The chain is built from TRBV6-1 and TRBJ2-1; TRBD1 agrees at 8 bases. The J segment lost 2 bases and the V segment lost 4 bases, leaving 4 bases of the junction unmatched. Germline CDR1 reads MNHNS; CDR2 reads SASEGT. This CDR3 contains 15 residues. The CDR3 nucleotides are TGTGCCAGCAGTGTAGGACAGGGAGCCTACAATGAGCAGTTCTTC. Protein sequence: CASSVGQGAYNEQFF.

The V call is TRBV28, the J call TRBJ2-2; TRBD2 is a possible D gene (5 bases). The length of the CDR3 is 15 residues. The germline V and J ends were trimmed by 5 bases and 10 bases, with 20 bases remaining between them. Germline-derived CDR1 and CDR2 are MDHEN and SYDVKM. CDR3 nucleotides: TGTGCCAGCAGTCCAGAGACTGGGAGCTTGCAGGAGCTGTTTTTT. Its translation: CASSPETGSLQELFF.

Only one count was recorded for this clone. V gene TRBV27 combines with J gene TRBJ2-1, with TRBD2 matching over 8 bases. This CDR3 contains 16 residues. In germline, CDR1 is MNHEY, CDR2 SMNVEV (reference sequence). V was pared by 6 bases and J by 8 bases, with 15 bases of the junction left unmatched. Here the CDR3 DNA reads TGTGCCAGCAGAGCCGCCCGGGATAGCGGGATGGATGAGCAGTTCTTC. This translates into CASRAARDSGMDEQFF.

The chain couples TRBV19 to TRBJ1-2; D is possibly TRBD1 (5 bases). The CDR3 sequence is 16 residues long. The V and J ends lost 7 bases and 0 bases respectively, with 18 bases between them. Germline-derived CDR1 and CDR2 are LNHDA and SQIVND (reference sequence). CDR3 sequence reads: CASTSSRDFTNYGYTF. CDR3 sequence (DNA): TGTGCCAGTACCTCGTCACGGGACTTCACTAACTATGGCTACACCTTC.

Concerning this clone: Other DNA variants within this sample encode the same CDR3. This chain uses TRBV30 with TRBJ2-7; no clear D. Germline CDR1 reads GTSNPN; CDR2 reads SVGIG (reference sequence). The V end was cut by 0 bases, the J end by 7 bases, with 7 bases between. This CDR3 is 11 amino acids long. The CDR3 reads CAWSVLGEQYF. CDR3 DNA: TGTGCCTGGAGTGTACTCGGGGAGCAGTACTTC.

This chain links TRBV9 with TRBJ2-3; D unresolved. Germline values: CDR1 SGDLS, CDR2 YYNGEE. V lost 3 bases and J lost 1, with 12 bases in between. The CDR3 is made up of 15 amino acids. The chain's CDR3 is CASSEAPKGTDTQYF. CDR3 coding DNA: TGTGCCAGCAGCGAAGCACCGAAGGGCACAGATACGCAGTATTTT.

The CDR3 is CASSTVWTGAYNSPLHF. CDR3 nucleotides: TGTGCCAGTAGTACAGTCTGGACAGGGGCGTATAATTCACCCCTCCACTTT. The rearrangement joins TRBV19 to TRBJ1-6, with 9 bases identical to TRBD1. Germline CDR1 is LNHDA and CDR2 is SQIVND (reference sequence). The CDR3 sequence is 17 residues long. V dropped 4 bases and J dropped 4; count of bases not matched to a gene: 8.

This sequence joins TRBV28 and TRBJ2-3; D is possibly TRBD2 (5 bases). The V end was cut by 4 bases, the J end by 0 bases, with 11 bases between. Germline assignment: CDR1 MDHEN and CDR2 SYDVKM. This CDR3 spans 15 amino acids. The DNA of the CDR3 is TGTGCCAGCAGTTCCCGGGGAGCTAGCACAGATACGCAGTATTTT. Encoded protein: CASSSRGASTDTQYF.

The chain has TRBV19 and TRBJ2-2; the match to TRBD1 covers 11 bases. The CDR3 covers 18 residues. Germline CDR1 reads LNHDA; CDR2 reads SQIVND (reference sequence). Trimming at V came to 5 bases and at J to 8 bases, leaving 16 bases not matched to a gene. CDR3 coding DNA: TGTGCCAGTAGTTTTACTCCCCCGGGACAGGGGGGGAAGGGGGAGCTGTTTTTT. Residues: CASSFTPPGQGGKGELFF.

The chain couples TRBV28 to TRBJ1-2, with TRBD1 as a possible D gene (6 bases). With 11 bases removed from V and 6 bases from J, the gap between germline ends came to 16 bases. Germline lookup yields CDR1 MDHEN and CDR2 SYDVKM. The CDR3 loop spans 12 amino acids. This CDR3 reads CACKTGSNGYTF. As DNA, the CDR3 is TGTGCCTGCAAAACAGGGTCGAATGGCTACACCTTC.

This clone was picked up one time. This chain connects TRBV6-4 to TRBJ2-1, with D possibly being TRBD1 or TRBD2 (5 bases each). Trimming stripped 5 bases from V and 10 bases from J, with 27 bases between. This CDR3 has 17 amino acids. Germline V gives CDR1 MRHNA, CDR2 SNTAGT. The CDR3 loop is CASSLAICGGDFTEQFF. CDR3 nucleotide sequence: TGTGCCAGCAGTCTAGCCATATGTGGGGGTGATTTTACGGAGCAGTTCTTC.

In nucleotides, the CDR3 is TGCGCCACCAGAGACTACCCCAATCAGCCCCAGCATTTT. Protein: CATRDYPNQPQHF. This chain uses TRBV10-2 with TRBJ1-5; D uncertain. Germline assignment: CDR1 WSHSY and CDR2 SAAADI. Trimming shortened V by 10 bases and J by 3 bases, and 13 bases separated the two germline ends. This CDR3 is built from 13 residues.

The chain recombines TRBV19 with TRBJ2-4; 10 bases align to TRBD1. With 4 bases clipped from V and 0 bases from J, the junction kept 3 bases outside the gene matches. Germline loops: CDR1 LNHDA, CDR2 SQIVND (reference sequence). The CDR3 length is 16 residues. Written as DNA, the CDR3 is TGTGCCAGTAGTAGGGGACAGGGGTTAGCCAAAAACATTCAGTACTTC. It is translated as CASSRGQGLAKNIQYF.

V usage is TRBV13 and J usage is TRBJ1-4; no clear D gene. The CDR3 loop spans 16 amino acids. Germline values: CDR1 PRHDT, CDR2 FYEKMQ (reference sequence). V was pared by 2 bases and J by 6 bases, with 16 bases between. CDR3 region: CASSLSSSVIDEKLFF. The CDR3 nucleotides read TGTGCCAGCAGCTTAAGTTCGTCCGTGATAGATGAAAAACTGTTTTTT. Complete variable domain (other parts from reference TRBV13 and TRBJ1-4): AAGVIQSPRHLIKEKRETATLKCYPIPRHDTVYWYQQGPGQDPQFLISFYEKMQSDKGSIPDRFSAQQFSDYHSELNMSSLELGDSALYFCASSLSSSVIDEKLFFGSGTQLSVL.

This chain links TRBV2 with TRBJ2-7; 7 bases line up with TRBD2. Germline CDR1 SNHLY, CDR2 FYNNEI. Trimming removed 8 bases from V and 3 bases from J; junction bases left unmatched: 7. The CDR3 extends over 13 amino acids. CDR3 DNA sequence: TGTGCCAGCGTAGCTGGACTAGTCTACGAGCAGTACTTC. Its protein product is CASVAGLVYEQYF.

The gene calls are TRBV7-2 and TRBJ2-1; perhaps D is TRBD1 or TRBD2 (5 bases each). V gave up 5 bases and J gave up 9 bases, with 14 bases separating them. CDR1 is SGHTA and CDR2 is FQGNSA in the germline V gene. The length of the CDR3 is 13 residues. CDR3 nucleotides: TGTGCCAGCAGCGGCCTCGCTGGGGGTGAGCAGTTCTTC. Its translation is CASSGLAGGEQFF.